The 7 T cell receptor beta chains presented below share a single source sample, sequenced in a study of T cell repertoires in cytomegalovirus infection. A single record per CDR3 protein comes from TCRdb applying MiXCR to the reads. Of approximately 190,000 distinct CDR3 sequences in the sample, 28% were seen once. Sample: PBMCs. These receptor sequences come from a human donor in good health (CMV status not recorded). Some clones in this sample may be carry-over from other donors' samples.

Comments on this clonotype: An end of the junction does not agree with germline; a read error may underlie this. The chain has TRBV6-2 or TRBV6-3 and TRBJ1-1, with TRBD1 identical over 9 bases. The CDR3 totals 15 residues. Germline CDR1 is MNHEY and CDR2 is SVGEGT. The CDR3 loop reads CASSYSRTGDTQAFF. The CDR3 coding sequence is TGTGCCAGCAGTTACTCCCGGACAGGGGACACTCAAGCTTTCTTT.

This clonotype was recorded many times. The chain carries TRBV7-2 and TRBJ2-5; TRBD1 aligns across 7 bases. With V trimmed by 2 bases and J by 1 base, 4 bases remained unmatched. Germline V gives CDR1 SGHTA, CDR2 FQGNSA. This CDR3 region has 15 residues. DNA of the CDR3: TGTGCCAGCAGCTTAAGGGGGCAAGTCCAAGAGACCCAGTACTTC. Translation: CASSLRGQVQETQYF.

This clonotype appeared a few times. The chain recombines TRBV7-6 with TRBJ2-2; D is perhaps TRBD1 or TRBD2 (5 bases each). Trimming shortened V by 1 base and J by 6 bases, and 9 bases separated the two germline ends. Looked up from germline, CDR1 is SGHVS and CDR2 is FNYEAQ. The CDR3 length is 14 residues. DNA for the CDR3: TGTGCCAGCAGCTTAGGGGGGATGGCCGGGGAGCTGTTTTTT. It codes for CASSLGGMAGELFF.

This clonotype was seen a handful of times. This chain uses TRBV7-2 with TRBJ1-1; 7 nucleotides line up with TRBD1. The CDR3 extends over 14 amino acids. Trimming at V came to 7 bases and at J to 11 bases, leaving 16 bases not matched to a gene. Germline CDR1 is SGHTA and CDR2 is FQGNSA. CDR3 coding DNA: TGTGCCAGCACCTCCTCAGGGGGGACTTTGCGGGCTTTCTTT. Protein: CASTSSGGTLRAFF.

Comments on this clonotype: At one end, the junction sequence differs from germline, possibly due to a read error. The genes are TRBV6-5 and TRBJ2-7; D not certain. The CDR3 loop spans 13 amino acids. Germline V CDR1 and CDR2: MNHEY, SVGAGI. The CDR3: CVSSDVGLGEQYF. CDR3 sequence (DNA): TGTGTCAGCAGTGATGTCGGGTTAGGAGAGCAGTACTTC.

This chain connects TRBV5-1 to TRBJ1-2; D is possibly TRBD1 (5 bases). Germline values: CDR1 SGHRS, CDR2 YFSETQ. The V end was cut by 2 bases, the J end by 4 bases, with 15 bases between. The CDR3 totals 15 residues. CDR3 amino acids: CASSFDTVGAYGYTF. The CDR3 DNA reads TGCGCCAGCAGCTTTGACACGGTTGGGGCCTATGGCTACACCTTC.

This clonotype was counted ten times or more. The chain recombines TRBV7-3 with TRBJ2-3; 9 bases line up with TRBD2. From germline, CDR1 is SGHTA and CDR2 FQGTGA. V trimming: 1 base; J trimming: 4 bases; junction bases outside the gene matches: 12. The CDR3 is made up of 18 amino acids. The CDR3 spells CASSLRGSSGASADTQYF. In DNA form, the CDR3 reads TGTGCCAGCAGCTTAAGGGGGTCTAGCGGGGCCTCCGCAGATACGCAGTATTTT.